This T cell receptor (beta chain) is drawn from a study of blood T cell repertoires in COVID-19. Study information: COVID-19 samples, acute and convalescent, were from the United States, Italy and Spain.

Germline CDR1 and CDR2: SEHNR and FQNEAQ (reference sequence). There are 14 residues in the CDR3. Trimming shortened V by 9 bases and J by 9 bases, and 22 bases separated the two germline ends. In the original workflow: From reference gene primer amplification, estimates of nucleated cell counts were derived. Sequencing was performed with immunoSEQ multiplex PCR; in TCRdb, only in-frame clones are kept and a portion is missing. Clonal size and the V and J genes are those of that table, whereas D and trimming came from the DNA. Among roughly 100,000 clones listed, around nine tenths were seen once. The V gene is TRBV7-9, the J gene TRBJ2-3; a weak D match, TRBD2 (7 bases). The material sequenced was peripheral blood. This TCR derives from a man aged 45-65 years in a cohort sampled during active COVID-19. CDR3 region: CASDAGAARDTQYF. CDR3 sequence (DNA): TGTGCCAGTGACGCGGGGGCCGCACGTGACACGCAGTATTTT.